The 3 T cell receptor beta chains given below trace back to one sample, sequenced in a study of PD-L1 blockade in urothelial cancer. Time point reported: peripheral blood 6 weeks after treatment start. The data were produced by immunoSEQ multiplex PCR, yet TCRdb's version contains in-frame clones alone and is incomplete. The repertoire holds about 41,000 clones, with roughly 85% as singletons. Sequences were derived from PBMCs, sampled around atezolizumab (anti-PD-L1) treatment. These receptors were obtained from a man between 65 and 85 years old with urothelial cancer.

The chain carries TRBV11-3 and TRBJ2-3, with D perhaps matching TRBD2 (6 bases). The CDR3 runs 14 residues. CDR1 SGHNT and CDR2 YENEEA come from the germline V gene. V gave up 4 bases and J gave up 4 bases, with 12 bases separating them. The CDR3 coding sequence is TGTGCCAGCAGCTCGTCGACTAGAGCAGATACGCAGTATTTT. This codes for CASSSSTRADTQYF.

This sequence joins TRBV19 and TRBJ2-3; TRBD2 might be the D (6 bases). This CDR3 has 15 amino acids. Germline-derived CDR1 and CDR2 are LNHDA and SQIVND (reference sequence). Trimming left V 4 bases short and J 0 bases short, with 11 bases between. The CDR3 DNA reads TGTGCCAGTAGTACTACTAGCTTTAGCACAGATACGCAGTATTTT. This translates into CASSTTSFSTDTQYF.

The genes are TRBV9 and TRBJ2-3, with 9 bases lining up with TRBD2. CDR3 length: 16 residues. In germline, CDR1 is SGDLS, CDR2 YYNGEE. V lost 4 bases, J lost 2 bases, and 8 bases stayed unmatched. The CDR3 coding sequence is TGTGCCAGCAGCCCACAAGCGGGAGGCCACACAGATACGCAGTATTTT. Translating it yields CASSPQAGGHTDTQYF.